The 3 T cell receptor beta chains reported below all come from one sample, sequenced in a study of CD8 T cells in Susac syndrome. The authors reverse transcribed roughly 0.45 to 1 ug RNA with random hexamers. TCRdb re-called the immunoSEQ multiplex PCR reads through MiXCR, storing one row per CDR3 protein. This repertoire shows under 200,000 distinct CDR3 sequences, around 95% found once; its top ten account for over 0.12%. The sequenced material came from CD4+ T cells from PBMCs. The receptors were sampled from a human donor in good health.

The chain couples TRBV5-4 to TRBJ2-3; D not resolved. Per germline, CDR1 SGHNT and CDR2 YYREEE (reference sequence). Trimming left V 2 bases short and J 0 bases short, with 13 bases between. This CDR3 comprises 16 residues. CDR3: CASSFVSGSSTDTQYF. The CDR3, as DNA: TGTGCCAGCAGCTTCGTATCCGGGTCTAGCACAGATACGCAGTATTTT.

The rearrangement links TRBV20-1 to TRBJ1-5, with 8 nucleotides matching TRBD1. Germline trimming cut 2 bases from V and 3 bases from J; bases unmatched to any gene: 9. Germline values: CDR1 DFQATT, CDR2 SNEGSKA (reference sequence). The CDR3 runs 16 residues. CDR3 in amino acids: CSARRDGQGPNQPQHF. Here the CDR3 DNA reads TGCAGTGCTAGAAGGGATGGACAGGGCCCCAATCAGCCCCAGCATTTT.

The CDR3 is CSAGQGAPLVGGETQYF. The DNA for the CDR3 is TGCAGTGCTGGACAGGGGGCGCCTTTGGTTGGTGGAGAGACCCAGTACTTC. The chain is built from TRBV20-1 and TRBJ2-5, with 11 nucleotides matching TRBD1. V was clipped by 5 bases and J by 4 bases; unmatched bases: 15. The CDR3 totals 17 residues. Germline-derived CDR1 and CDR2 are DFQATT and SNEGSKA (reference sequence).